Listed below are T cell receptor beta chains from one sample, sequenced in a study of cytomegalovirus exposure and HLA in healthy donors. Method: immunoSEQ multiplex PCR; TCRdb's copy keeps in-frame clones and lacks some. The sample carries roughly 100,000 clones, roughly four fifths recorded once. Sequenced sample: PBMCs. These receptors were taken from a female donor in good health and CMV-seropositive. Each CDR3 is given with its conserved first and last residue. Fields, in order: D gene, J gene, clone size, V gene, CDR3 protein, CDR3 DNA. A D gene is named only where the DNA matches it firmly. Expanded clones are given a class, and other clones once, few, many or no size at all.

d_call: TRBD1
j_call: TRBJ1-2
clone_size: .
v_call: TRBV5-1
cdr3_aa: CASSPEGAGGFGDTF
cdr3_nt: TGCGCCAGCAGCCCGGAGGGGGCAGGGGGTTTTGGCGACACCTTC

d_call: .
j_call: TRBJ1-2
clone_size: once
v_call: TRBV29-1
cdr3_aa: CSVEVVQTPGYGYTF
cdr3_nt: TGCAGCGTTGAAGTGGTACAGACCCCTGGCTATGGCTACACCTTC

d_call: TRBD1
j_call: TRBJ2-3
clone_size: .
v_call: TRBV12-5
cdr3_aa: CASGSETGGSDTQYF
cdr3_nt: TGTGCTAGTGGTTCAGAGACAGGGGGCTCAGATACGCAGTATTTT

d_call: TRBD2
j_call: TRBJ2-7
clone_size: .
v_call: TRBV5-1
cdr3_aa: CASSLAAGGPTRTYEQYF
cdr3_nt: TGCGCCAGCAGCTTGGCAGCGGGGGGACCTACCCGAACCTACGAGCAGTACTTC

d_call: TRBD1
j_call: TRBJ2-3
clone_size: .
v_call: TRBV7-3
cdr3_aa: CASSIDRATDTQYF
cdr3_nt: TGTGCCAGCAGTATTGACAGGGCCACAGATACGCAGTATTTT

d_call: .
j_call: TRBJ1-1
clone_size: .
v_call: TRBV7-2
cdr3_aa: CASSFPAGQNTEAFF
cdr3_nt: TGTGCCAGCAGCTTTCCGGCAGGGCAGAACACTGAAGCTTTCTTT

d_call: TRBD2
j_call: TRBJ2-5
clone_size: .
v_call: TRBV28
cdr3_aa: CASSSGLAGLVGTQYF
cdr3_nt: TGTGCCAGCAGTTCCGGACTAGCCGGGCTTGTGGGGACCCAGTACTTC

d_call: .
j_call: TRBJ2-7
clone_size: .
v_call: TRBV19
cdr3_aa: CASSIRGFYEQYF
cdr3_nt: TGTGCCAGTAGTATTAGGGGTTTCTACGAGCAGTACTTC

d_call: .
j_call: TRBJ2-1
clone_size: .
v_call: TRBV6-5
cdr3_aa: CASGPGGLSSEQFF
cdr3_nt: TGTGCCAGCGGCCCCGGGGGTCTTTCTTCTGAGCAGTTCTTC

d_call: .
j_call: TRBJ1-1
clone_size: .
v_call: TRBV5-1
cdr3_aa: CASSHRVNTEAFF
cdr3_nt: TGCGCCAGCAGTCACAGGGTGAACACTGAAGCTTTCTTT

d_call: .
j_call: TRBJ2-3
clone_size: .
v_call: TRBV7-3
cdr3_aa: CASSLVQGGSTDTQYF
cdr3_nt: TGTGCCAGCAGCTTAGTTCAGGGGGGTAGCACAGATACGCAGTATTTT

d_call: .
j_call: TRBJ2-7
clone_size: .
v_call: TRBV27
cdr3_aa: CASSLSGGGEQYF
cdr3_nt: TGTGCCAGCAGTTTATCTGGTGGGGGGGAGCAGTACTTC

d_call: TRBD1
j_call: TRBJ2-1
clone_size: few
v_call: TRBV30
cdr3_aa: CAWSADRGRYEQFF
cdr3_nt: TGTGCCTGGAGTGCTGACAGGGGGCGATATGAGCAGTTCTTC

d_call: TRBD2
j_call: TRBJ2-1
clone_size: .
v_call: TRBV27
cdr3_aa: CASSYQTGAGAYNEQFF
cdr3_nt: TGTGCCAGCAGTTACCAGACAGGAGCGGGGGCCTACAATGAGCAGTTCTTC

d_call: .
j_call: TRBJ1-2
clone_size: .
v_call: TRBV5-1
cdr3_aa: CASSPGQTYGYTF
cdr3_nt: TGCGCCAGCAGCCCTGGACAGACCTATGGCTACACCTTC

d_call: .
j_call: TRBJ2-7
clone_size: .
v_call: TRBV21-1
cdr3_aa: CASSKGELWPACPEQYF
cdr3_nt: TGTGCCAGCAGCAAAGGGGAGTTGTGGCCGGCGTGCCCCGAGCAGTACTTC

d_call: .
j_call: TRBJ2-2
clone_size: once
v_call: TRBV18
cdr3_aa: CASSLNAAANTGELFF
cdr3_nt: TGTGCCAGCTCACTGAACGCGGCAGCTAACACCGGGGAGCTGTTTTTT

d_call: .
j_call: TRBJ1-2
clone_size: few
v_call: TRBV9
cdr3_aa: CASSVEGLGVYGYTF
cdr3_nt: TGTGCCAGCAGCGTAGAGGGCCTGGGAGTCTATGGCTACACCTTC

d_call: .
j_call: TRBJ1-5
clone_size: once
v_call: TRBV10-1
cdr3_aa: CASSSGEGQPQHF
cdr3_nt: TGCGCCAGCAGTTCGGGGGAGGGACAGCCCCAGCATTTT

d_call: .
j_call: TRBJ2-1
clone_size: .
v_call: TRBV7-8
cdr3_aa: CASSSPGGNEQFF
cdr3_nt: TGTGCCAGCAGCTCCCCTGGAGGGAATGAGCAGTTCTTC

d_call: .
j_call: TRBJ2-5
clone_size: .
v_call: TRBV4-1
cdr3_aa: CASSQEGQTQYF
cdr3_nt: TGCGCCAGCAGCCAAGAGGGGCAGACCCAGTACTTC

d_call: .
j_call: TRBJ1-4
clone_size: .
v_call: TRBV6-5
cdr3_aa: CASSYMRATNEKLFF
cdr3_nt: TGTGCCAGCAGTTACATGAGGGCAACTAATGAAAAACTGTTTTTT

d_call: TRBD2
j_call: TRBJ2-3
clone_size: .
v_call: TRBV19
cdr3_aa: CASSPQREAGTDTQYF
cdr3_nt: TGTGCCAGTAGTCCTCAGCGGGAGGCTGGCACAGATACGCAGTATTTT

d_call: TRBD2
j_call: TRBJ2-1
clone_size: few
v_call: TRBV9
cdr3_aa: CASNPGGDNEQFF
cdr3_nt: TGTGCCAGCAACCCGGGGGGGGACAATGAGCAGTTCTTC

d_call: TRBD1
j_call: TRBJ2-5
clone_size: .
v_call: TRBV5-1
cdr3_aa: CASSFLNRGEETQYF
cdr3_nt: TGCGCCAGCAGCTTTCTGAACAGGGGGGAAGAGACCCAGTACTTC

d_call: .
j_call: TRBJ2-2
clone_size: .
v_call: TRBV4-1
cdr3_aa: CARSQDGVGSTGELFF
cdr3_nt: TGCGCCCGCAGCCAAGACGGGGTCGGGAGCACCGGGGAGCTGTTTTTT

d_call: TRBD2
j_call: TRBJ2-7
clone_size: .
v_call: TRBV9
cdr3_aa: CASSTGTSGLSYEQYF
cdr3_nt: TGTGCCAGCAGCACTGGGACTAGCGGGTTATCCTACGAGCAGTACTTC

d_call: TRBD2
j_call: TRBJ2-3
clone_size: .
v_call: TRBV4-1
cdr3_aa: CASSHPRGESTDTQYF
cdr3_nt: TGCGCCAGCAGCCACCCCCGGGGGGAGAGCACAGATACGCAGTATTTT

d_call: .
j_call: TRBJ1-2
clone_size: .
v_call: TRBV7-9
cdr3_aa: CSSSLAYRDREDGYTF
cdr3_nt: TGTTCCAGCAGCTTAGCCTACAGGGATCGGGAAGATGGCTACACCTTC

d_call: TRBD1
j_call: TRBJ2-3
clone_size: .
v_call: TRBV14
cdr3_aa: CASSQGWDRVTDTQYF
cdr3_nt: TGTGCCAGCAGCCAAGGTTGGGACAGGGTTACAGATACGCAGTATTTT

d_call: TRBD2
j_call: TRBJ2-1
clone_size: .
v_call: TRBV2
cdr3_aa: CASSGGPGLAGESSYNEQFF
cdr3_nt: TGTGCCAGCAGTGGTGGTCCGGGACTAGCGGGAGAGAGCTCCTACAATGAGCAGTTCTTC

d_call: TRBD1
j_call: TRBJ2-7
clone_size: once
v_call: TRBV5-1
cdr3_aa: CASSLLGTGTYEQYF
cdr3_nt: TGCGCCAGCAGCTTGTTGGGGACAGGGACCTACGAGCAGTACTTC

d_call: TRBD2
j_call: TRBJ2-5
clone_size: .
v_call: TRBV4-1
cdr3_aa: CASSQVKVAGVPETQYF
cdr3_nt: TGCGCCAGCAGCCAAGTTAAGGTAGCGGGCGTCCCGGAGACCCAGTACTTC

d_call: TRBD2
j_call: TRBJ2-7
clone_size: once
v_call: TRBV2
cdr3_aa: CASSDLAGQKIYEQYF
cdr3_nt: TGTGCCAGCAGTGATCTAGCGGGACAGAAAATTTACGAGCAGTACTTC

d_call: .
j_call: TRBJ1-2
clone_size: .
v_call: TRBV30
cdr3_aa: CAWSQIGTRSKFCYF
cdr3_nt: TGTGCCTGGAGTCAAATAGGGACAAGGTCGAAATTCTGCTACTTC

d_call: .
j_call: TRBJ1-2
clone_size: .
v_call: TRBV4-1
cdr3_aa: CASSQVTQNYGYTF
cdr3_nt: TGCGCCAGCAGCCAAGTCACGCAGAACTATGGCTACACCTTC

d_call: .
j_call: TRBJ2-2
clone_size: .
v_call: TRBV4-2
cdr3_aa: CASRNRENVAGELFF
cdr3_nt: TGTGCCAGCAGAAATCGGGAGAACGTGGCCGGGGAGCTGTTTTTT

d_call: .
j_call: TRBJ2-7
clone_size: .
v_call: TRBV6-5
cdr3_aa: CATAPGQSSYEQYF
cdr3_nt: TGTGCCACCGCCCCGGGACAAAGCTCCTACGAGCAGTACTTC

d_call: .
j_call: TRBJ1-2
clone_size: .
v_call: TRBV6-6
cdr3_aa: CATLPGANYGYTF
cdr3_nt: TGTGCCACCCTTCCGGGAGCTAACTATGGCTACACCTTC

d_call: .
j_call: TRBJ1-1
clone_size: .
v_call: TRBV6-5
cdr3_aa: CASSYYDRPTDTEAFF
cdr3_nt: TGTGCCAGCAGTTACTACGACAGGCCGACGGACACTGAAGCTTTCTTT

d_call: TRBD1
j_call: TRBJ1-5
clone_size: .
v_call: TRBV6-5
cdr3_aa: CASRRGGGDQPQHF
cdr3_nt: TGTGCCAGCAGACGAGGGGGCGGGGATCAGCCCCAGCATTTT

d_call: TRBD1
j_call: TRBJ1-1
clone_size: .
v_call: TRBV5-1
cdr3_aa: CASSLRHRGQKNTEAFF
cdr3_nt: TGCGCCAGCAGCCTCCGCCACAGGGGACAAAAGAACACTGAAGCTTTCTTT

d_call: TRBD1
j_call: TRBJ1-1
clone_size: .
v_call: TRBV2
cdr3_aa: CASSGTGDRDRTEAFF
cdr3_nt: TGTGCCAGCAGTGGGACAGGGGACAGGGATCGCACTGAAGCTTTCTTT

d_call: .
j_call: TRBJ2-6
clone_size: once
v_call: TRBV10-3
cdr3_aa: CAISESRILKGVSGANVLTF
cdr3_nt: TGTGCCATCAGTGAGTCGAGAATTTTGAAAGGGGTCTCTGGGGCCAACGTCCTGACTTTC

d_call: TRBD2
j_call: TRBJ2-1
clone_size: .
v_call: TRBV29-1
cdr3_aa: CSVGGSLAGAKALNEQFF
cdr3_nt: TGCAGCGTTGGGGGGTCCCTAGCGGGCGCCAAGGCCCTAAATGAGCAGTTCTTC

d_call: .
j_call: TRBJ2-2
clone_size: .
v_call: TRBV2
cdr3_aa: CASSYDSGELFF
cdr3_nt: TGTGCCAGCAGCTATGACAGCGGGGAGCTGTTTTTT

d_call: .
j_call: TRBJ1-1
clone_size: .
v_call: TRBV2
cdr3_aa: CASSWTLGQSLGNTEAFF
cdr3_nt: TGTGCCAGCAGCTGGACGTTAGGACAGTCTCTCGGGAACACTGAAGCTTTCTTT

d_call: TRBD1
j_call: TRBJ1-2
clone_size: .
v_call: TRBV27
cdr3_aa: CASSPRWDRDLWGYTF
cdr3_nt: TGTGCCAGCAGTCCACGATGGGACAGGGATTTGTGGGGCTACACCTTC

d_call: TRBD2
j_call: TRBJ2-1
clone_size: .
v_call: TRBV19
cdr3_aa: CASSKAGGTYNEQFF
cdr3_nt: TGTGCCAGTAGTAAAGCGGGAGGGACTTACAATGAGCAGTTCTTC

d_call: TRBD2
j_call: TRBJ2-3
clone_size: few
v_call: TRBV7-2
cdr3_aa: CASSLVALAGGTDTQYF
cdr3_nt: TGTGCCAGCAGCTTAGTTGCACTAGCGGGGGGCACAGATACGCAGTATTTT

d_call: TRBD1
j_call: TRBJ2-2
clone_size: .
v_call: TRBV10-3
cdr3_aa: CAISESAGGTGELFF
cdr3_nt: TGTGCCATCAGTGAGTCGGCAGGGGGTACCGGGGAGCTGTTTTTT

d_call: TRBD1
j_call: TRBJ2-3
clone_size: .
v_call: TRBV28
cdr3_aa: CASSFLGQSTDTQYF
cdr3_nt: TGTGCCAGCAGTTTTTTGGGACAGAGCACAGATACGCAGTATTTT